These T cell receptor beta chains were read from a single sample in a study of shared clonotypes between healthy human individuals. Method: immunoSEQ multiplex PCR; TCRdb's copy keeps in-frame clones and lacks some. The sample contains hundreds of thousands of clones, about 95% of which appear only once. Sequencing was performed on naive CD8+ T cells sorted from blood. The receptors derive from a woman in her 30s in good health. Each CDR3 is given with its conserved first and last residue. Each record gives: CDR3 DNA, CDR3 protein, V gene, J gene, clone size, D gene. The D gene is left open where the match is weak. A clone size is listed for some rows: how often the clone was seen (once, few, many), or a class if it is expanded.

cdr3_nt: TGTGCCAGCAGCTTAGCGTGGGCGGGAGGGCCCTACAATGAGCAGTTCTTC
cdr3_aa: CASSLAWAGGPYNEQFF
v_call: TRBV7-9
j_call: TRBJ2-1
clone_size: -
d_call: TRBD2

cdr3_nt: TGTGCCAGCAGCGGGGCTGATGAGCAGTACTTC
cdr3_aa: CASSGADEQYF
v_call: TRBV5-4
j_call: TRBJ2-7
clone_size: -
d_call: -

cdr3_nt: TGTGCCAGCAGTTTAGCGGGAGGGGGCGATGAGCAGTTCTTC
cdr3_aa: CASSLAGGGDEQFF
v_call: TRBV13
j_call: TRBJ2-1
clone_size: -
d_call: TRBD2

cdr3_nt: TGTGCCAGCAGCCCCCCGCCAGGGGCCCAAGAGACCCAGTACTTC
cdr3_aa: CASSPPPGAQETQYF
v_call: TRBV28
j_call: TRBJ2-5
clone_size: -
d_call: -

cdr3_nt: TGTGCCAGCAGCTTAGGTATAGATACGCAGTATTTT
cdr3_aa: CASSLGIDTQYF
v_call: TRBV11-2
j_call: TRBJ2-3
clone_size: -
d_call: -

cdr3_nt: TGTGCCAGCAGTAGGGCCTACCCAGACAATGAGCAGTTCTTC
cdr3_aa: CASSRAYPDNEQFF
v_call: TRBV28
j_call: TRBJ2-1
clone_size: -
d_call: -

cdr3_nt: TGTGCCAGCAGTTTATACGGGACAAGGGATGAAAAACTGTTTTTT
cdr3_aa: CASSLYGTRDEKLFF
v_call: TRBV27
j_call: TRBJ1-4
clone_size: -
d_call: -

cdr3_nt: TGTGCCAGCAGCGGGTGGCGGGACGGCGACTTTAACTATGGCTACACCTTC
cdr3_aa: CASSGWRDGDFNYGYTF
v_call: TRBV9
j_call: TRBJ1-2
clone_size: -
d_call: -

cdr3_nt: TGTGCCAGCAGTTTTGAGGCAGGAAATAGCAATCAGCCCCAGCATTTT
cdr3_aa: CASSFEAGNSNQPQHF
v_call: TRBV28
j_call: TRBJ1-5
clone_size: -
d_call: -

cdr3_nt: TGTGCCAGCAGCTTAGCTTTTCCGGAGATTTATAATTCACCCCTCCACTTT
cdr3_aa: CASSLAFPEIYNSPLHF
v_call: TRBV7-2
j_call: TRBJ1-6
clone_size: -
d_call: -

cdr3_nt: TGTGCCAGCAGCGGACGAGAATTGGGTTACAACTATGGCTACACCTTC
cdr3_aa: CASSGRELGYNYGYTF
v_call: TRBV9
j_call: TRBJ1-2
clone_size: -
d_call: -

cdr3_nt: TGTGCCAGCAGTCCCGCACCTTACAATGAGCAGTTCTTC
cdr3_aa: CASSPAPYNEQFF
v_call: TRBV27
j_call: TRBJ2-1
clone_size: -
d_call: -

cdr3_nt: TGTGCCAGCCTACAGCGCCGGGCCGAAACTGGCAATGAGCAGTTCTTC
cdr3_aa: CASLQRRAETGNEQFF
v_call: TRBV7-9
j_call: TRBJ2-1
clone_size: -
d_call: -

cdr3_nt: TGTGCCAGCAGTCTAGGGGAGACCGAAGCTTTCTTT
cdr3_aa: CASSLGETEAFF
v_call: TRBV4-2
j_call: TRBJ1-1
clone_size: -
d_call: -

cdr3_nt: TGTGCCAGTAGTATAGATCTAGGGCCCCCGGCGAAGTTCTTC
cdr3_aa: CASSIDLGPPAKFF
v_call: TRBV19
j_call: TRBJ2-1
clone_size: -
d_call: -

cdr3_nt: TGTGCCAGCAGCTTAGGACAAGGCGGCGCCTACGAGCAGTACTTC
cdr3_aa: CASSLGQGGAYEQYF
v_call: TRBV13
j_call: TRBJ2-7
clone_size: -
d_call: -

cdr3_nt: TGTGCCAGCAGCTTGGGGGACAGGGAAGCTTTCTTT
cdr3_aa: CASSLGDREAFF
v_call: TRBV13
j_call: TRBJ1-1
clone_size: -
d_call: TRBD1

cdr3_nt: TGTGCCAGCAGCCCCGGGGGGGCAGTGAACACTGAAGCTTTCTTT
cdr3_aa: CASSPGGAVNTEAFF
v_call: TRBV9
j_call: TRBJ1-1
clone_size: -
d_call: -

cdr3_nt: TGTGCCAGCAGCCAGAAAACAGGGTACGCCGGGGAGCTGTTTTTT
cdr3_aa: CASSQKTGYAGELFF
v_call: TRBV7-6
j_call: TRBJ2-2
clone_size: -
d_call: -

cdr3_nt: TGCGCCAGCAGCCAAGATCTAACTAGCGGATACAATGAGCAGTTCTTC
cdr3_aa: CASSQDLTSGYNEQFF
v_call: TRBV4-1
j_call: TRBJ2-1
clone_size: once
d_call: TRBD2

cdr3_nt: TGTGCCAGCACCCAAGAGCGGGAGGGCCGAACGGAGACCCAGTACTTC
cdr3_aa: CASTQEREGRTETQYF
v_call: TRBV2
j_call: TRBJ2-5
clone_size: -
d_call: TRBD2

cdr3_nt: TGTGCCAGCAGTGAAGTGTTGGCAGGGATGAACACTGAAGCTTTCTTT
cdr3_aa: CASSEVLAGMNTEAFF
v_call: TRBV6-1
j_call: TRBJ1-1
clone_size: -
d_call: -

cdr3_nt: TGTGCTAGTGGTTTGGTTACTAGCGGGAGTTTCGACGAGCAGTACTTC
cdr3_aa: CASGLVTSGSFDEQYF
v_call: TRBV12-5
j_call: TRBJ2-7
clone_size: -
d_call: TRBD2

cdr3_nt: TGTGCCAGCAGCGTAGGCCTCCGGGAGGTGGAGACCCAGTACTTC
cdr3_aa: CASSVGLREVETQYF
v_call: TRBV5-6
j_call: TRBJ2-5
clone_size: -
d_call: TRBD2

cdr3_nt: TGTGCCAGCAGTTTAAGGGGAAACACTGAAGCTTTCTTT
cdr3_aa: CASSLRGNTEAFF
v_call: TRBV28
j_call: TRBJ1-1
clone_size: -
d_call: -

cdr3_nt: TGTGCCAGCAGCCACCGAACAGGGCGCAACGGGGAGCTGTTTTTT
cdr3_aa: CASSHRTGRNGELFF
v_call: TRBV14
j_call: TRBJ2-2
clone_size: -
d_call: -

cdr3_nt: TGTGCCAGTTCAGCGACTAGCGGGAATACAGATACGCAGTATTTT
cdr3_aa: CASSATSGNTDTQYF
v_call: TRBV19
j_call: TRBJ2-3
clone_size: -
d_call: TRBD2

cdr3_nt: TGTGCCAGCAGTCAACTGACTAGCCGGCAGGAGCAGTTCTTC
cdr3_aa: CASSQLTSRQEQFF
v_call: TRBV25-1
j_call: TRBJ2-1
clone_size: -
d_call: TRBD2

cdr3_nt: TGTGCCAGCAGACCAGCCGATAGCAATCAGCCCCAGCATTTT
cdr3_aa: CASRPADSNQPQHF
v_call: TRBV6-1
j_call: TRBJ1-5
clone_size: -
d_call: -

cdr3_nt: TGTGCCAGCAGCCCCCGGGACCTAGTACCCTCTAGCACAGATACGCAGTATTTT
cdr3_aa: CASSPRDLVPSSTDTQYF
v_call: TRBV14
j_call: TRBJ2-3
clone_size: -
d_call: -

cdr3_nt: TGCAGCGCCTCCGGGACTAACTCCTACGAGCAGTACTTC
cdr3_aa: CSASGTNSYEQYF
v_call: TRBV29-1
j_call: TRBJ2-7
clone_size: -
d_call: TRBD2

cdr3_nt: TGCGCCAGCAGCCAAGATGCTAGCGGGAGTTTCTACGAGCAGTACTTC
cdr3_aa: CASSQDASGSFYEQYF
v_call: TRBV4-1
j_call: TRBJ2-7
clone_size: -
d_call: TRBD2

cdr3_nt: TGTGCGGGAAGAAAGGGGAGCTCCTACGAGCAGTACTTC
cdr3_aa: CAGRKGSSYEQYF
v_call: TRBV27
j_call: TRBJ2-7
clone_size: -
d_call: -

cdr3_nt: TGCAGCGTTGAAGGGGTCCGAGAAGGAAGTTACAATGAGCAGTTCTTC
cdr3_aa: CSVEGVREGSYNEQFF
v_call: TRBV29-1
j_call: TRBJ2-1
clone_size: -
d_call: -

cdr3_nt: TGCGCCAGCAGCCAAGGGGTGGGCAATCAGCCCCAGCATTTT
cdr3_aa: CASSQGVGNQPQHF
v_call: TRBV4-1
j_call: TRBJ1-5
clone_size: -
d_call: -

cdr3_nt: TGTGCCAGCAGTGAGGGGACTAGCACCCAAGAGACCCAGTACTTC
cdr3_aa: CASSEGTSTQETQYF
v_call: TRBV2
j_call: TRBJ2-5
clone_size: -
d_call: TRBD2

cdr3_nt: TGTGCTAGCAGCTTATACTCCGTCTACGAGCAGTACTTC
cdr3_aa: CASSLYSVYEQYF
v_call: TRBV5-6
j_call: TRBJ2-7
clone_size: once
d_call: -

cdr3_nt: TGTGCCAGCAGCTTAGAGTGGCGGGAGGGCACTGAGCAGTTCTTC
cdr3_aa: CASSLEWREGTEQFF
v_call: TRBV7-9
j_call: TRBJ2-1
clone_size: -
d_call: TRBD2

cdr3_nt: TGTGCCAGTAGTTCCAGTCCCGGCCAGCCCCAGCATTTT
cdr3_aa: CASSSSPGQPQHF
v_call: TRBV19
j_call: TRBJ1-5
clone_size: -
d_call: -

cdr3_nt: TGCGCCAGCGGGGCTACAAACGTCCTGACTTTC
cdr3_aa: CASGATNVLTF
v_call: TRBV10-2
j_call: TRBJ2-6
clone_size: once
d_call: -